This T cell receptor beta chain is from a study of blood T cell repertoires in COVID-19 (dated by TCRdb to the early 2020s). With regard to the full study: Samples from collaborators originated in the United States, Italy and Spain and spanned both the acute and convalescent phases of COVID-19. Where available, HLA class I and class II types were obtained from metadata supplied by the sample provider rather than from assay-based typing. The material from the prospective study consisted of cDNA or gDNA derived from T cells, B-cell-depleted T cells, or PBMCs. The dataset comprised deeply sampled blood TCRbeta repertoires from subjects exposed to, actively infected with, or recovered from COVID-19. Samples came from the ongoing ImmuneRACE study (first 160 participants) plus 1,254 subjects from 6 global collaborators. The repertoires were made available in a free public database intended to serve as a resource for research on the immune response to SARS-CoV-2. Sample metadata almost always included a de-identified subject ID, COVID-19 status, age in years and sex. What the study reported, not specific to this receptor: How much clinical and demographic metadata was included differed by source and by participant, and the metadata was provided uncurated.

In the prospective study, participants were about 18 to 95 years old, resided in around 25 geographic areas of the United States, and were enrolled through a virtual design. To assign participants to cohorts, the prospective study relied on clinical history that participants themselves reported in a screening survey and a study questionnaire. Recovered participants in ImmuneRACE Cohort 3 were defined as having two consecutive negative NP/OP PCR tests, clearance from a healthcare professional, or resolution of symptoms. Each participant in the prospective study had whole blood, serum and a nasopharyngeal or oropharyngeal swab collected by mobile phlebotomists. Participants in the prospective study had the option to provide additional blood draws and questionnaires over an approximately 2-month period. Before DNA extraction, prospective study blood samples were shipped either frozen or at room temperature.

With regard to this clone: Its antigen is still unknown. Base qualities are not recorded, but no much larger clone differs from it by a single base.

TCRbeta CDR3 regions were amplified from genomic DNA by means of the immunoSEQ Assay, a bias-controlled multiplex PCR. From the authors' description of their analysis: Within the assay, amplification of reference gene primers was used to estimate how many nucleated cells each sample contained. To quantify the absolute abundance of each unique TCRbeta CDR3 rearrangement, sequence reads were collapsed and filtered. Productive Simpson clonality was computed per sample as the square root of Simpson's diversity index over productive rearrangements. Drawn from immuneACCESS, this table holds only the in-frame rearrangements with V and J called that TCRdb kept. Clones are partly lost; checked studies trace under half to an unresolved V gene and leave the rest unexplained. V, J and clone size reflect that table, while D and trimming were determined from the DNA. This sample comprises some 300,000 clones, about nine tenths of them detected only once. The ten biggest clones cover 1.5% to 2% of the sample.

The germline V gene (reference sequence) provides CDR1 LNHNV and CDR2 YYDKDF. V trim: 5 bases; J trim: 2 bases; unmatched bases: 9. The CDR3 runs 17 amino acids, cysteine and phenylalanine included. Solely the CDR3 DNA is kept, with 51 bases framed from the first base. This clonotype was sampled from a woman between 40 and 55 years old who had recovered from COVID-19. Sequencing was carried out using PBMCs or T cells enriched from blood (not recorded which). The chain is made from TRBV15 and TRBJ1-3; 10 bases in the junction line up with TRBD1. The CDR3 region: CATSPQVGTGAGNTIYF. The DNA reads TGTGCCACCAGCCCTCAGGTGGGGACAGGGGCTGGAAACACCATATATTTT.